Listed below are T cell receptor beta chains from one sample, sequenced in a study of T cells in Graves' hyperthyroidism and ophthalmopathy. In TCRdb, the multiplex PCR reads were re-called with MiXCR into one record per CDR3 protein. The repertoire has hundreds of thousands of distinct CDR3 sequences, roughly a sixth of them found once; the top ten carry 15% to 20%. Sequenced: blood. The source of these receptors is a young woman with Graves' hyperthyroidism. The conserved cysteine and the conserved F or W are not part of the CDR3 here. Fields, in order: V gene, J gene, CDR3 protein.

TRBV28	TRBJ2-1	ASSPPRLAGEQF
TRBV6-1	TRBJ2-7	ASSVRSGLDEQY
TRBV15	TRBJ1-1	ATSRGQGYTEAF
TRBV15	TRBJ2-6	ATSTQRGGAGANVLT
TRBV19	TRBJ2-7	ASSMQGYEQY
TRBV29-1	TRBJ1-2	SVDKGRSLNYGYT
TRBV11-2	TRBJ1-5	ASSLGQSNNQPQH
TRBV15	TRBJ1-1	ATSRDQEGEAF
TRBV15	TRBJ1-2	ATSRDLPGGYT
TRBV2	TRBJ2-2	AGSGRSTGELF
TRBV29-1	TRBJ2-2	SVALADTGELF
TRBV20-1	TRBJ1-4	SASLGSPNEKLF
TRBV3-2	TRBJ1-1	ASSQDHGKNTEAF
TRBV27	TRBJ2-2	AIRTGPGAGELF
TRBV25-1	TRBJ1-6	ASSDRPSSPLH
TRBV19	TRBJ1-2	ASMAWPNYGYT
TRBV27	TRBJ2-5	ASEPGGIQTQY
TRBV19	TRBJ1-5	ASSEGLNQPQH
TRBV7-2	TRBJ2-2	ASSLAAGSLWNTGELF
TRBV29-1	TRBJ2-1	SVEGLAGGGAYNEQF
TRBV5-1	TRBJ2-3	ASSDWTNTDTQY
TRBV9	TRBJ2-3	ASSTGTSPLTDTQY
TRBV20-1	TRBJ1-5	SARETGNYQPQH
TRBV11-3	TRBJ1-1	ASSQIGGDRGPFGAF
TRBV9	TRBJ2-5	TSSVLGGLGTQY
TRBV6-2/TRBV6-3	TRBJ2-3	ASSYLVAGGTTDTQY
TRBV2	TRBJ1-4	ASITGTGVMGGEKLF
TRBV19	TRBJ2-1	ASSPEGSSGGRNEQF
TRBV18	TRBJ2-5	ASSDYQETQY
TRBV25-1	TRBJ2-5	ASSEGQGRETQY
TRBV12-3/TRBV12-4	TRBJ1-2	ASSQTSPGGYT
TRBV30	TRBJ2-2	AWSPSRRDKLF
TRBV6-6	TRBJ2-1	ASSYSREGYNEQF
TRBV7-2	TRBJ2-1	ASSPQVGRYNEQF
TRBV10-2	TRBJ2-7	ALPWFREIPYEQY
TRBV20-1	TRBJ1-3	SALQGNGNTIY
TRBV2	TRBJ2-5	ARGTVGGETQY
TRBV27	TRBJ2-1	ASSSLLAGDYNEQF
TRBV20-1	TRBJ2-3	SARPILAGVTDTQY
TRBV6-6	TRBJ2-5	ASSYGGSFPQQETQY
TRBV10-3	TRBJ2-7	AISESEGASSYEQY
TRBV6-1	TRBJ1-3	ASSEDDSYSGNTIY
TRBV2	TRBJ2-7	ASSPLEGLSSYEQY
TRBV6-1	NA	ASISDRYEQF